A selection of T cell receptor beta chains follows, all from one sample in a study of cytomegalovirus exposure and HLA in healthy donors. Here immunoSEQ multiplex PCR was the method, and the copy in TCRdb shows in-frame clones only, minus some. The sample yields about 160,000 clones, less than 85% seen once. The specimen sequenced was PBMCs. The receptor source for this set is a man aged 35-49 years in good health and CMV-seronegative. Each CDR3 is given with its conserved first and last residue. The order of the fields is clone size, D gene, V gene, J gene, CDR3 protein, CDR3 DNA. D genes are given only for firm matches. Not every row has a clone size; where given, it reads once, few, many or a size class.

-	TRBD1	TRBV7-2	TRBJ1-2	CASSSVPPHRGPNYGYTF	TGTGCCAGCAGCTCCGTTCCTCCTCACAGGGGGCCTAACTATGGCTACACCTTC
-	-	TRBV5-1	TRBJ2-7	CASRRDSNSYEQYF	TGCGCCAGCAGGAGGGACTCTAACTCCTACGAGCAGTACTTC
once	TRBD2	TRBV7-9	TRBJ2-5	CASSKAPGLAGSRETQYF	TGTGCCAGCAGCAAAGCCCCCGGACTAGCGGGTTCTCGGGAGACCCAGTACTTC
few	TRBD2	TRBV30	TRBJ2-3	CAWKASGGPDTQYF	TGTGCCTGGAAGGCCAGCGGGGGCCCAGATACGCAGTATTTT
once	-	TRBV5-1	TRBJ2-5	CASSLLAGQETQYF	TGCGCCAGCAGCTTGTTAGCCGGCCAAGAGACCCAGTACTTC
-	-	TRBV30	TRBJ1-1	CAWSVPAASGTEAFF	TGTGCCTGGAGTGTACCGGCAGCCTCGGGGACTGAAGCTTTCTTT
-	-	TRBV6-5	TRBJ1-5	CATSGGNNQPQHF	TGTGCCACCAGCGGGGGGAACAATCAGCCCCAGCATTTT
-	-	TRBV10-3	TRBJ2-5	CAISESPTGTQETQYF	TGTGCCATCAGTGAGTCGCCCACGGGTACTCAAGAGACCCAGTACTTC
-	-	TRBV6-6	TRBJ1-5	CASSYGQGGNQPQHF	TGTGCCAGCAGTTATGGGCAGGGCGGCAATCAGCCCCAGCATTTT
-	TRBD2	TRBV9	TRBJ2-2	CASNSDSGGPTGELFF	TGTGCCAGCAATTCAGATAGCGGGGGGCCCACCGGGGAGCTGTTTTTT
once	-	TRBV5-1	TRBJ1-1	CASSLAWQENTEAFF	TGCGCCAGCAGCTTGGCCTGGCAGGAGAACACTGAAGCTTTCTTT
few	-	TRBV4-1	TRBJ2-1	CASSQDRGAERINEQFF	TGCGCCAGCAGCCAAGATCGTGGTGCGGAAAGAATTAATGAGCAGTTCTTC
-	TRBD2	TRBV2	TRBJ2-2	CASSRLLAGGRTGELFF	TGTGCCAGCAGTCGTCTTCTGGCGGGGGGCCGCACCGGGGAGCTGTTTTTT
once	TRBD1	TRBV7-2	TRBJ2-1	CASSQGQGANEQFF	TGTGCCAGCAGCCAAGGACAGGGGGCAAATGAGCAGTTCTTC
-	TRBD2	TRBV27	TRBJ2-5	CASSLAGGHETQYF	TGTGCCAGCAGTTTAGCGGGGGGGCACGAGACCCAGTACTTC
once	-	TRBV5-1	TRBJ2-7	CAGSGSYEQYF	TGCGCCGGCAGCGGTAGCTACGAGCAGTACTTC
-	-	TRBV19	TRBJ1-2	CASNQGRQDYGYTF	TGTGCCAGTAACCAGGGTCGGCAGGACTATGGCTACACCTTC
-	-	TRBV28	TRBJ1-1	CASSPYLTGTEAFF	TGTGCCAGCAGTCCCTACCTAACGGGCACTGAAGCTTTCTTT
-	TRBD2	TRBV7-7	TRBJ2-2	CASSYSGARTGELFF	TGTGCTAGCAGCTATAGCGGGGCCAGGACCGGGGAGCTGTTTTTT
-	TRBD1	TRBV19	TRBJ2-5	CASNKWTGGGEETQYF	TGTGCCAGTAACAAGTGGACAGGGGGTGGGGAAGAGACCCAGTACTTC
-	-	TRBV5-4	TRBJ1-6	CASSLAGRRGNSPLHF	TGTGCCAGCAGCTTGGCAGGGCGGCGTGGGAATTCACCCCTCCACTTT
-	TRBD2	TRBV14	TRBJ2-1	CASSQDRGGEQFF	TGTGCCAGCAGCCAAGATCGGGGGGGCGAGCAGTTCTTC
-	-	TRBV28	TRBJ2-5	CASREAEGLETQYF	TGTGCCAGCCGAGAGGCGGAGGGGCTGGAGACCCAGTACTTC
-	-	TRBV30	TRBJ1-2	CAWSLSGVGYTF	TGTGCCTGGAGTCTATCAGGGGTAGGCTACACCTTC
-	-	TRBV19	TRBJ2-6	CASSIVPGAGANVLTF	TGTGCCAGTAGTATAGTACCAGGGGCCGGGGCCAACGTCCTGACTTTC
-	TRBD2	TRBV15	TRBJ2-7	CATSAQSGGEQYF	TGTGCCACCAGCGCACAGAGCGGGGGCGAGCAGTACTTC
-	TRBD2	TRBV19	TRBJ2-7	CASSWASGDYEQYF	TGTGCCAGTAGTTGGGCTAGCGGTGACTACGAGCAGTACTTC
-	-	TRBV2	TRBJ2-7	CANVGIAYEQYF	TGTGCCAACGTGGGCATCGCGTACGAGCAGTACTTC
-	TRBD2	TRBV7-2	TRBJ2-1	CASSARLAGAKNNEQFF	TGTGCCAGCAGCGCCCGACTAGCGGGGGCCAAGAACAATGAGCAGTTCTTC
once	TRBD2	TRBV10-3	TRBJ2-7	CAITASGGAYEQYF	TGTGCCATCACAGCCTCGGGGGGGGCCTACGAGCAGTACTTC
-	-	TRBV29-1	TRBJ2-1	CSPLISSYNEQFF	TGCAGCCCCTTAATCAGCTCCTACAATGAGCAGTTCTTC
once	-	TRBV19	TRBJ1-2	CASTTQGSVGGYTF	TGTGCCAGTACCACACAGGGCTCGGTCGGTGGCTACACCTTC
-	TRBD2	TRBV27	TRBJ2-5	CASSSTGLYQETQYF	TGTGCCAGCAGTTCTACGGGACTATACCAAGAGACCCAGTACTTC
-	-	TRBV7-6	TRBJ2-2	CASSPERGAPAGELFF	TGTGCCAGCAGCCCCGAACGGGGGGCCCCGGCCGGGGAGCTGTTTTTT
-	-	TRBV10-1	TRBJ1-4	CATLTETNEKLFF	TGCGCCACTCTGACAGAGACTAATGAAAAACTGTTTTTT
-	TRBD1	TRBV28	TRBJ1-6	CASSPGTEYNSPLHF	TGTGCCAGCAGTCCCGGGACAGAATATAATTCACCCCTCCACTTT
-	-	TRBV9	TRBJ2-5	CASSVGNRGAVQETQYF	TGTGCCAGCAGCGTGGGAAATCGGGGGGCGGTTCAAGAGACCCAGTACTTC
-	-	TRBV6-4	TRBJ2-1	CASKRVADSYNEQFF	TGTGCCAGCAAACGAGTGGCGGACTCCTACAATGAGCAGTTCTTC
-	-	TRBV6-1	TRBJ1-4	CASSTDQLFF	TGTGCCAGCTCAACAGACCAACTGTTTTTT
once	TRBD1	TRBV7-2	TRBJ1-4	CASSLGGQGGSEKLFF	TGTGCCAGCAGCTTAGGTGGACAGGGTGGGAGTGAAAAACTGTTTTTT
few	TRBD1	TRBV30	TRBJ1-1	CAWRAGGWGTEAFF	TGTGCCTGGAGAGCAGGGGGCTGGGGCACTGAAGCTTTCTTT
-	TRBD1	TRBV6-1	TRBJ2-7	CASNRGPSYEQYF	TGTGCCAGTAACAGGGGTCCATCCTACGAGCAGTACTTC
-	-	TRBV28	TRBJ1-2	CASNGGADYGYTF	TGTGCCAGCAACGGAGGGGCCGACTATGGCTACACCTTC
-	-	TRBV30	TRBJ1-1	CAWIQGTHTEAFF	TGTGCCTGGATACAGGGTACTCACACTGAAGCTTTCTTT
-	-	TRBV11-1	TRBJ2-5	CASSPRGRETQYF	TGTGCCAGCAGCCCCAGGGGCCGGGAGACCCAGTACTTC
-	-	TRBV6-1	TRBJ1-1	CASSDPTGGTEAFF	TGTGCCAGCAGTGACCCGACGGGGGGGACTGAAGCTTTCTTT